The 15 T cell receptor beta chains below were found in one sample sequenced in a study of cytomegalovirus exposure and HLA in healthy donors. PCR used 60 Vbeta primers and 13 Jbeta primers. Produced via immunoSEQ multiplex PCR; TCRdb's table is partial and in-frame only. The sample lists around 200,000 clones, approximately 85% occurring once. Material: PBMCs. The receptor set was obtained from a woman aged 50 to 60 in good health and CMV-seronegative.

This CDR3 reads CASIGQGLIVTNEKLFF. The CDR3 bases are TGCGCCAGCATAGGACAAGGGCTAATTGTAACTAATGAAAAACTGTTTTTT. The chain couples TRBV5-1 to TRBJ1-4; TRBD1 is a possible D gene (5 bases). With 6 bases removed from V and 1 base from J, the gap between germline ends came to 19 bases. Per germline, CDR1 SGHRS and CDR2 YFSETQ. CDR3 length: 17 amino acids.

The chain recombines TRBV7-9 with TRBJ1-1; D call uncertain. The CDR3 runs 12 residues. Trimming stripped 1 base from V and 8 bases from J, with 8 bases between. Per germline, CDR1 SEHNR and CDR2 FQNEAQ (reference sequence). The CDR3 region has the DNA TGTGCCAGCAGCTTAGGGGAGGGAGAAGCTTTCTTT. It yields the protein CASSLGEGEAFF.

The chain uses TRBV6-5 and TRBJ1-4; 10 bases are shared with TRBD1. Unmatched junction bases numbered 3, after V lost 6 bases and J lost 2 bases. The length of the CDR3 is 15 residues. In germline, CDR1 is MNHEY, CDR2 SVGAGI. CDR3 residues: CASRMTGGTNEKLFF. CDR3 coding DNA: TGTGCCAGCAGGATGACAGGGGGCACTAATGAAAAACTGTTTTTT.

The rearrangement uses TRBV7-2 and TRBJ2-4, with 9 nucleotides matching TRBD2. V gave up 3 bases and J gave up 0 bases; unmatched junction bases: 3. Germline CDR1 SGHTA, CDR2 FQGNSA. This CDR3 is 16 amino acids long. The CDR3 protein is CASSFGLAIAKNIQYF. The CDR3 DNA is TGTGCCAGCAGCTTTGGACTAGCGATAGCCAAAAACATTCAGTACTTC.

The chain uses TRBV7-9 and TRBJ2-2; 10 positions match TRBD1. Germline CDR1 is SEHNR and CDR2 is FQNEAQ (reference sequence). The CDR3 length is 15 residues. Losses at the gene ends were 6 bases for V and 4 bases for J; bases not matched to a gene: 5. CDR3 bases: TGTGCCAGCAGTACCGACAGGGGGCTCACCGGGGAGCTGTTTTTT. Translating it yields CASSTDRGLTGELFF.

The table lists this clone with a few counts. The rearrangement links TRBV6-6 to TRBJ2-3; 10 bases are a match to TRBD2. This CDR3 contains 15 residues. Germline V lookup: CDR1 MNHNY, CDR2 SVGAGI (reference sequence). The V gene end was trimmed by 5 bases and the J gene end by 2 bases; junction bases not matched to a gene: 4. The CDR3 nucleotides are TGTGCCAGCAGTCGAGCGGGAGGGGACACAGATACGCAGTATTTT. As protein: CASSRAGGDTDTQYF.

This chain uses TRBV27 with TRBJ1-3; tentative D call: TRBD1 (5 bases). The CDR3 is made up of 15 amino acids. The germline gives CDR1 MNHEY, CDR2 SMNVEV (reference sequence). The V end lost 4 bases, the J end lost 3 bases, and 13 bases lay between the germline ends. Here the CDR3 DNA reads TGTGCCAGCAGTTCAATACAGGAATATGGAAACACCATATATTTT. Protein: CASSSIQEYGNTIYF.

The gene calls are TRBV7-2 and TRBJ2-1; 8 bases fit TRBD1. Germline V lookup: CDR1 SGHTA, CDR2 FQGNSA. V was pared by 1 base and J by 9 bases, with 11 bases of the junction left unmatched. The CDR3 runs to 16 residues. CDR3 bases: TGTGCCAGCAGCTTAGATCCGGGACAGGATTTAACTGAGCAGTTCTTC. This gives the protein CASSLDPGQDLTEQFF.

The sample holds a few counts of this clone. The CDR3 reads CASSLLSGTSGYGYTF. For the CDR3, the DNA is TGTGCCAGCAGCCTCCTTTCCGGGACATCGGGCTATGGCTACACCTTC. The V call is TRBV9, the J call TRBJ1-2; weak D call: TRBD1 (6 bases). V was cut by 4 bases and J by 4 bases, with 20 bases left in between. The CDR3 length is 16 residues. Germline CDR1 is SGDLS and CDR2 is YYNGEE.

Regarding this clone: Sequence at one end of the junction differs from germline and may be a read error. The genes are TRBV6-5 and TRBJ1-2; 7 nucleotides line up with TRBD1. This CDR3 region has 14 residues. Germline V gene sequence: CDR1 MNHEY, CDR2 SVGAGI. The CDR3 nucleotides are TGTGCCAGCAGTGAAGTGACAGGGAGGAATGGCTACACTTTC. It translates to CASSEVTGRNGYTF.

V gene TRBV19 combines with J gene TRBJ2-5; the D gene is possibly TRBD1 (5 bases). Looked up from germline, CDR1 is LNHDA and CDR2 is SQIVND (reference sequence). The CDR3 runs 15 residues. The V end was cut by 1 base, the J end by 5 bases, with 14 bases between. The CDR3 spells CASSIASKGKETQYF. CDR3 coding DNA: TGTGCCAGTAGTATAGCCAGCAAGGGGAAGGAGACCCAGTACTTC.

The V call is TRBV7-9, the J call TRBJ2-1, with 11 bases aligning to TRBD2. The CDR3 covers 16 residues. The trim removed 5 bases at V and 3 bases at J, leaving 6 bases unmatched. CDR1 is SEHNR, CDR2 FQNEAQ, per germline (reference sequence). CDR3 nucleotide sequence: TGTGCCAGCAGCCTAACGGGACTAGCGGTCTACAATGAGCAGTTCTTC. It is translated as CASSLTGLAVYNEQFF.

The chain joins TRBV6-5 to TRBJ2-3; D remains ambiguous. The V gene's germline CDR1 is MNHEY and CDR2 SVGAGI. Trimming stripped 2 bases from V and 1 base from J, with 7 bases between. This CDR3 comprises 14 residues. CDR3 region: CASSYGQRTDTQYF. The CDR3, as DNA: TGTGCCAGCAGTTACGGGCAGCGCACAGATACGCAGTATTTT.

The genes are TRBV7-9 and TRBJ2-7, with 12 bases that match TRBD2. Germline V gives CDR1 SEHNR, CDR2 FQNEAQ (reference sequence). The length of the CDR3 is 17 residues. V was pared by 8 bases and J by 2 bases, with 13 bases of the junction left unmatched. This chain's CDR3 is CASPPKDGLAGPYEQYF. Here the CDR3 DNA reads TGTGCCAGCCCCCCAAAAGACGGACTAGCGGGACCCTACGAGCAGTACTTC.

The DNA for the CDR3 is TGTGCCAGCAGCGCTCAAGCGGGAAGTACAGATACGCAGTATTTT. Translation gives CASSAQAGSTDTQYF. This chain joins TRBV5-4 and TRBJ2-3, with 7 bases matching TRBD2. Looked up from germline, CDR1 is SGHNT and CDR2 is YYREEE (reference sequence). The CDR3 is made up of 15 amino acids. Trimming cost V 4 bases and J 3 bases; bases outside gene matches: 8.